The sequence of this T cell receptor (beta chain) was determined in a study of T-cell memory formation after mild COVID-19. Study-level findings and limits: Researchers report contracting CD4+ clones mostly in CM and EM, with CD8+ clones in EMRA. Memory from before infection featured some responding clones, which suggests cross-reactive memory joined. CD4/CD8 balance characterized clones contracting day 15 to 85, and CD4+ skew characterized later expanders.

This clonotype has just a few counts. Its antigen is unidentified. Using constant-segment primers, 5'RACE produced TCR alpha and TCR beta cDNA libraries carrying sample barcodes and UMIs. TCRdb redid the calling of the 5' RACE reads with MiXCR, one entry per CDR3 protein. This sample carries about 470,000 distinct CDR3 sequences, roughly 20% of them seen once, and the ten largest clones take about 12%. J gave up 6 bases and V 3 bases, and 1 base lay outside the gene matches. Germline-derived CDR1 and CDR2 are SGHDT and YYEEEE. The CDR3 is made up of 13 amino acids. The sequenced material came from PBMCs or a T cell subset sorted from them (not recorded which). J is TRBJ1-2 and V is TRBV5-6; 11 bases are a match to TRBD1. The source is an adult woman who had mild COVID-19 (a few samples of this study predate the infection). Cell type and time point are not known. CDR3 residues: CASSSDRGHGYTF. The CDR3, as DNA: TGTGCCAGCAGCTCGGACAGGGGGCATGGCTACACCTTC. Full variable domain (remainder filled in from reference TRBV5-6 and TRBJ1-2): DAGVTQSPTHLIKTRGQQVTLRCSPKSGHDTVSWYQQALGQGPQFIFQYYEEEERQRGNFPDRFSGHQFPNYSSELNVNALLLGDSALYLCASSSDRGHGYTFGSGTRLTVV.